This T cell receptor beta chain emerged from a study of shared T cell receptors in the human thymus. The CDR3 length is 16 residues. The V gene end was trimmed by 5 bases and the J gene end by 3 bases; junction bases not matched to a gene: 10. Germline loops: CDR1 SGHRS, CDR2 YFSETQ. Profiling relied on immunoSEQ multiplex PCR, and the TCRdb table lists in-frame clones only, not all of them. Among under 850,000 clones listed, roughly 90% were seen once. The data were also submitted as part of a second study, on human thymus T cells.

Sequencing was carried out using thymocytes. The chain links TRBV5-1 to TRBJ2-2; the match to TRBD2 covers 7 bases. The sequence was obtained from a boy in the first two years of life with a congenital heart defect. The CDR3 is CASRRSRAGDTGELFF. In DNA, the CDR3 is TGCGCCAGCAGACGGTCAAGGGCGGGAGACACCGGGGAGCTGTTTTTT.